This T cell receptor (beta chain) derives from a study of T cells in Graves' hyperthyroidism and ophthalmopathy. About the study: Pretreatment peripheral blood was obtained at initial diagnosis.

This clonotype was recorded many times. Its specificity is not known. It was RNA transcripts that yielded the amplified TCR beta CDR3 regions. HTBI primers drove first-round RT-PCR of the TCR CDR3. In TCRdb, the multiplex PCR reads were re-called with MiXCR into one record per CDR3 protein. The sample consists of 700,000 or so distinct CDR3 sequences, around 13% of them appearing once. Whole-study results and caveats: A median about 7 months before onset, the model predicted ophthalmopathy.

The CDR3 totals 18 residues. V gave up 2 bases and J gave up 1 base, with 18 bases separating them. It was uncontrolled infection, other autoimmune disease, pregnancy or lactation that excluded patients. Diagnostic assessment was based on clinical symptoms, serum thyroxine and TRAb, thyroid ultrasound and orbital computed tomography. Specimen: blood. V usage is TRBV12-3 or TRBV12-4 and J usage is TRBJ1-5; D remains unclear. The receptor was derived from a woman aged 45 to 65 with Graves' ophthalmopathy. CDR3: CASSLTSGWALSNQPQHF. CDR3 DNA sequence: TGTGCCAGCAGTTTAACCTCAGGATGGGCTCTCAGCAATCAGCCCCAGCATTTT.